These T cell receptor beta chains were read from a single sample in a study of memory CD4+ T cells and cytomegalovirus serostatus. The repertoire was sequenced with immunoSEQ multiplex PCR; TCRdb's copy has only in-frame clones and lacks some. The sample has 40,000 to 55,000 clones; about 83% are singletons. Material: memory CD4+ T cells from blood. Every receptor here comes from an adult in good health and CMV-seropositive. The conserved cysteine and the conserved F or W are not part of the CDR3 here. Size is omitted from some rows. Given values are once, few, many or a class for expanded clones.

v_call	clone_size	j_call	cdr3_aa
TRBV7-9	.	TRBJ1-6	ASSLWTGGRGNSPLH
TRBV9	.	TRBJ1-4	ASSPHTDTRGTNEKLF
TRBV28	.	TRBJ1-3	ASSQPDRIGNTIY
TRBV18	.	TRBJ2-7	ASSQGADEQY
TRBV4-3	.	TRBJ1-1	ASSLSGQGWAEAF
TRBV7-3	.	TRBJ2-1	ASSLTASGSNEQF
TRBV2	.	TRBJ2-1	ASSKTYNEQF
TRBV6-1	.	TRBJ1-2	ASSEPFGQVANYGYT
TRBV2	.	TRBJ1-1	AGSGVGAEAF
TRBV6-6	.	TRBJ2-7	ASHPRGSRSYEQY
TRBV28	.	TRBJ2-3	ASSSPGREGTDTQY
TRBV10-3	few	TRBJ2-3	AISGRQGVNGLDTQY
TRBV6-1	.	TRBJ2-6	ASSEAGWTAATSRNVLT
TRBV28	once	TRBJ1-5	ASTDGSLQPQH
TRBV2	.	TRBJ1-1	ASSGGGLTEAF
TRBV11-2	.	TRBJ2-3	ASSLKYGGGYGDTQY
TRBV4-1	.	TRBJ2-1	ASSQTGASSYNEQF
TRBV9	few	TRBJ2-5	ASTKRGGFQETQY
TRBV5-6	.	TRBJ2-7	ASSFMGSSYEQY
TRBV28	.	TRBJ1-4	ASTILSPRGNEKLF
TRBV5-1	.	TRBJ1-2	ASNKIPGTGNRGYT
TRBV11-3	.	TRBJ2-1	ASSLWTGDEQF
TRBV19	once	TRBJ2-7	ASSMLGVPSYEQY
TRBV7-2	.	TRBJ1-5	ASSLGRGDTQH
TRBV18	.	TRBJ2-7	ASSPGQRHEQY
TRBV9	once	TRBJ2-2	ASQSRANTGELF